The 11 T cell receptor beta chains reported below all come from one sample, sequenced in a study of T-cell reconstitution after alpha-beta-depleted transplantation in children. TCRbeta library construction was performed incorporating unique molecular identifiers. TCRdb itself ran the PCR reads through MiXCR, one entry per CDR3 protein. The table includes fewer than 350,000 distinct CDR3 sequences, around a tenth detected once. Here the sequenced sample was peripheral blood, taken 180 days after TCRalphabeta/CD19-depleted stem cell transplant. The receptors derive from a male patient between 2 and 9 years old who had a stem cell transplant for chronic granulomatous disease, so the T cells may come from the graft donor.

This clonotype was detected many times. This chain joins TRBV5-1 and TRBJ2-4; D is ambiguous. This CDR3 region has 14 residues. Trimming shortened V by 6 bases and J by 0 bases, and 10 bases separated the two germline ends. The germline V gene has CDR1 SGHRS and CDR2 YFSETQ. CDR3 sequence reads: CASKLDVAKNIQYF. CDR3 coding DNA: TGCGCCAGCAAACTGGACGTAGCCAAAAACATTCAGTACTTC. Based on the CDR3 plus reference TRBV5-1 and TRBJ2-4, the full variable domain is KAGVTQTPRYLIKTRGQQVTLSCSPISGHRSVSWYQQTPGQGLQFLFEYFSETQRNKGNFPGRFSGRQFSNSRSEMNVSTLELGDSALYLCASKLDVAKNIQYFGAGTRLSVL.

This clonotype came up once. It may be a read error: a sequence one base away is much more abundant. CDR3 DNA sequence: TGCAGTGCTAGAGCACAGGTATACAATGAGCAGTTCTTC. Translation gives CSARAQVYNEQFF. The chain couples TRBV20-1 to TRBJ2-1, with a weak D call TRBD1 (5 bases). Germline CDR1 DFQATT, CDR2 SNEGSKA (reference sequence). This CDR3 is built from 13 residues. The V and J ends lost 1 base and 4 bases respectively, with 8 bases between them.

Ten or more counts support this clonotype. This CDR3 reads CASSPDRDRGLYTEAFF. The CDR3 bases are TGTGCCAGCAGCCCAGACCGGGACAGGGGTTTATACACTGAAGCTTTCTTT. The chain recombines TRBV7-2 with TRBJ1-1; 10 nucleotides line up with TRBD1. Germline assignment: CDR1 SGHTA and CDR2 FQGNSA. The J segment lost 3 bases and the V segment lost 5 bases, leaving 12 bases of the junction unmatched. This CDR3 is 17 amino acids long. The variable domain in full, completed from reference TRBV7-2 and TRBJ1-1, reads GAGVSQSPSNKVTEKGKDVELRCDPISGHTALYWYRQSLGQGLEFLIYFQGNSAPDKSGLPSDRFSAERTGGSVSTLTIQRTQQEDSAVYLCASSPDRDRGLYTEAFFGQGTRLTVV.

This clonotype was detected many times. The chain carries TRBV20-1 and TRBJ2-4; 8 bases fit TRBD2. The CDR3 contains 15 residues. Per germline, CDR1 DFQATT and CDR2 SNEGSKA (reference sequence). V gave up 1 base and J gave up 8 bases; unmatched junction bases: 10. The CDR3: CSARGGSGATDIQYF. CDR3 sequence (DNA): TGCAGTGCTAGAGGGGGTAGCGGGGCAACTGACATTCAGTACTTC.

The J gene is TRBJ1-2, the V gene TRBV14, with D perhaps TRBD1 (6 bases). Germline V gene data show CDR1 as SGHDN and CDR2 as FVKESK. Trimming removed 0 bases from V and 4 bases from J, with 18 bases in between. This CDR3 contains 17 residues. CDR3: CASSQDRTFDRIYGYTF. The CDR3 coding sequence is TGTGCCAGCAGCCAAGACCGCACCTTCGACAGGATCTATGGCTACACCTTC.

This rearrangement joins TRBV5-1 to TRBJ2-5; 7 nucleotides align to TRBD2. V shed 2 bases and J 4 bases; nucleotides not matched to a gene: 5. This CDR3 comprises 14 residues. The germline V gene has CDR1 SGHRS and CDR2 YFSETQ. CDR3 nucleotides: TGCGCCAGCAGCTTCAACGGGAGGTTAGAGACCCAGTACTTC. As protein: CASSFNGRLETQYF.

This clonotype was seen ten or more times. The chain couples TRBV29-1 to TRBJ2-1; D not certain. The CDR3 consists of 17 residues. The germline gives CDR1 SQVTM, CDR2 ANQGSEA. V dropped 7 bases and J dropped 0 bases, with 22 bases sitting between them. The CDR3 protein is CSGTTYAPRSSYNEQFF. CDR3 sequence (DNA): TGCAGCGGTACCACGTACGCACCAAGAAGCTCCTACAATGAGCAGTTCTTC.

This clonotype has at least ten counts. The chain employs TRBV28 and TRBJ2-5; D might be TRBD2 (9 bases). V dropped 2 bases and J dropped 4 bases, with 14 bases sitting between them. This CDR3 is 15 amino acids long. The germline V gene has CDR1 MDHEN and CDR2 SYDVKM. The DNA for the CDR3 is TGTGCCAGCAGTTTAAGCGGGGGGACAGGAGAGACCCAGTACTTC. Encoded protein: CASSLSGGTGETQYF.

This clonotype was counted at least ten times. CDR3 protein: CSVLGTSGGDRTDTQYF. The CDR3 nucleotides read TGCAGCGTCCTCGGGACTAGCGGGGGGGATCGCACAGATACGCAGTATTTT. The V gene is TRBV29-1, the J gene TRBJ2-3; 16 nucleotides agree with TRBD2. The CDR3 contains 17 residues. V lost 6 bases, J lost 1 base, and 7 bases stayed unmatched. CDR1 and CDR2 from the germline V gene are SQVTM and ANQGSEA.

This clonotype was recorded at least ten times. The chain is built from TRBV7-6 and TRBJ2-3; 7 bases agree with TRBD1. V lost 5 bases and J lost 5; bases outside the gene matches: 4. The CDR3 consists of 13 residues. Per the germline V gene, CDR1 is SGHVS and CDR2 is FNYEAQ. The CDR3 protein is CASSRGQEDTQYF. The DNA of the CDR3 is TGTGCCAGCAGCCGAGGACAGGAAGATACGCAGTATTTT.

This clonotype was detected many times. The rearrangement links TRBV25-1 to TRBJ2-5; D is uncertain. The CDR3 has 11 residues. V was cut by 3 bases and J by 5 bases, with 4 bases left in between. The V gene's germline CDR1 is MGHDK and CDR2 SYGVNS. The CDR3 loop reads CASSDYETQYF. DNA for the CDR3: TGTGCCAGCAGTGATTATGAGACCCAGTACTTC.